This is a list of T cell receptor beta chains from one sample in a study of blood T cell repertoires in COVID-19. The table came from immunoSEQ multiplex PCR; TCRdb's copy has only in-frame clones and leaves some out. The profile shows about 130,000 clones, around nine tenths of them singletons. Sequenced material: peripheral blood. The receptors were sampled from a man between 60 and 75 years old with COVID-19, enrolled during active disease. Each CDR3 is given with its conserved first and last residue. Each record gives: clone size, D gene, J gene, V gene, CDR3 DNA, CDR3 protein. A D gene is named only where the DNA matches it firmly. Rows may omit the clone size; those that give it use once, few, many or a size class.

-	-	TRBJ2-3	TRBV5-1	TGCGCCAGCAGCTTGGTTCAGGGACTCGGCACAGATACGCAGTATTTT	CASSLVQGLGTDTQYF
-	-	TRBJ2-5	TRBV6-2/TRBV6-3	TGTGCCAGCAGTTACTCGCTAGCGCGTCAAGAGACCCAGTACTTC	CASSYSLARQETQYF
-	TRBD1	TRBJ1-1	TRBV27	TGTGCCACTAAGCCGTATACAGGGGGGAACACTGAAGCTTTCTTT	CATKPYTGGNTEAFF
-	-	TRBJ2-3	TRBV7-2	TGTGCCAGCAGCACTAGCACAGATACGCAGTATTTT	CASSTSTDTQYF
-	TRBD1	TRBJ1-1	TRBV12-3/TRBV12-4	TGTGCCAGCAGACAAACAGGGGTCACTGAAGCTTTCTTT	CASRQTGVTEAFF
-	-	TRBJ2-5	TRBV2	TGTGCCAGCAGTGAAGGGGGCTCTGTAGAGACCCAGTACTTC	CASSEGGSVETQYF
once	TRBD2	TRBJ2-1	TRBV7-9	TGTGCCAGCAGCTCCCAAACGGGAGGCAAGGGTGAGCAGTTCTTC	CASSSQTGGKGEQFF
-	TRBD1	TRBJ2-7	TRBV7-2	TGTGCCAGCAGCCGGGACAGGGGGTACGAGCAGTACTTC	CASSRDRGYEQYF
-	TRBD1	TRBJ2-5	TRBV5-4	TGTGCCAGCAGCTGGGGACAGGGGTTACAAGAGACCCAGTACTTC	CASSWGQGLQETQYF
-	TRBD2	TRBJ2-1	TRBV7-2	TGTGCCAGCAGCTTATGGCTAGCGGGCAACAATGAGCAGTTCTTC	CASSLWLAGNNEQFF
-	TRBD1	TRBJ2-7	TRBV18	TGTGCCAGCTCACCACCGACAGGGGTAGGCGAGCAGTACTTC	CASSPPTGVGEQYF
-	-	TRBJ1-2	TRBV11-2	TGTGCCAGCAGCCCCCAAGGGAGAACCGCCAACTATGGCTACACCTTC	CASSPQGRTANYGYTF
-	TRBD2	TRBJ2-7	TRBV9	TGTGCCAGCGGGGGGGACCCGACCTACGAGCAGTACTTC	CASGGDPTYEQYF
once	-	TRBJ1-5	TRBV24-1	TGTGCCACCAGTGTGGGATGGGGGGGTGACAATCAGCCCCAGCATTTT	CATSVGWGGDNQPQHF
-	-	TRBJ2-1	TRBV28	TGTGCCTCTTTGCGGCAGTACAATGAGCAGTTCTTC	CASLRQYNEQFF
-	TRBD1	TRBJ1-1	TRBV15	TGTGCCACCGGGGACAGGGACTACACTGAAGCTTTCTTT	CATGDRDYTEAFF